This TCR beta chain was recovered during a study of T cell responses to AZD1222 COVID-19 vaccine. Points from the study as a whole: Receipt of two AZD1222 doses was followed by a rise in Spike-specific TCR breadth and depth. Sampling captured repertoires only after the peak T cell response.

This clone is a singleton in its sample. Antigen specificity is unknown. Clones were sequenced by immunoSEQ multiplex PCR, and TCRdb holds only the in-frame ones, with some missing. The repertoire includes about 180,000 clones, around nine tenths of them detected once, and roughly 0.49% sits in the top ten. The germline V and J ends were trimmed by 8 bases and 11 bases, with 9 bases remaining between them. This CDR3 comprises 9 residues. The V gene is TRBV23-1, the J gene TRBJ1-1; D gene unclear. TRBV23-1 is identified as an open reading frame with a role that is uncertain. This sequence originates from an adult in good health. Sample: peripheral blood, taken on day 0 of AZD1222 vaccination. CDR3 amino acids: CASPPRAFF. DNA for the CDR3: TGCGCCAGCCCCCCGAGGGCTTTCTTT.